One sample yielded the 9 T cell receptor beta chains listed below, sequenced in a study of early T cells in non-severe SARS-CoV-2 infection. TCRdb re-called the 5' RACE reads through MiXCR, storing one row per CDR3 protein. Found here are about 61,000 distinct CDR3 sequences, 11% of them singletons; the top ten hold 1.7%. The source material was whole blood. The receptors stem from an adult who was a healthcare worker with PCR-confirmed SARS-CoV-2 infection or an uninfected control (not recorded which).

In this sample, this clonotype turned up a few times. This chain's CDR3 is CASSSGQGRIVATEAFF. CDR3 bases: TGCGCCAGCAGCTCTGGACAGGGTAGAATCGTGGCCACTGAAGCTTTCTTT. The rearrangement uses TRBV5-1 and TRBJ1-1, with TRBD1 identical over 8 bases. V lost 3 bases to trimming and J lost 4 bases; unmatched junction nucleotides: 14. This CDR3 has 17 amino acids. Germline V lookup: CDR1 SGHRS, CDR2 YFSETQ. Full variable domain (rest looked up from reference TRBV5-1 and TRBJ1-1): KAGVTQTPRYLIKTRGQQVTLSCSPISGHRSVSWYQQTPGQGLQFLFEYFSETQRNKGNFPGRFSGRQFSNSRSEMNVSTLELGDSALYLCASSSGQGRIVATEAFFGQGTRLTVV.

This clonotype occurred many times. V is TRBV18 and J is TRBJ2-5; 7 bases are shared with TRBD1. The V and J ends lost 5 bases and 3 bases, in that order; junction bases with no gene match: 3. CDR3 length equals 13 residues. Looked up from germline, CDR1 is KGHSH and CDR2 is LQKENI. Here the CDR3 reads CASSKTGKETQYF. In nucleotides, the CDR3 is TGTGCCAGCTCAAAGACAGGGAAAGAGACCCAGTACTTC.

This clonotype occurred a few times. The chain combines TRBV20-1 with TRBJ2-5, with D unresolved. The germline CDR1 and CDR2 sequences are DFQATT and SNEGSKA (reference sequence). Deletions cut 5 bases from V and 1 base from J, with 8 bases between. The CDR3 runs 12 residues. In DNA, the CDR3 is TGCAGTGCTCAAATCGGCCAAGAGACCCAGTACTTC. Protein: CSAQIGQETQYF.

This clonotype has more than one count but fewer than ten. The chain recombines TRBV18 with TRBJ1-5, with TRBD1 identical over 9 bases. The length of the CDR3 is 15 residues. The V gene end was trimmed by 6 bases and the J gene end by 1 base; junction bases not matched to a gene: 4. CDR1 and CDR2 from the germline V gene are KGHSH and LQKENI. The CDR3 nucleotides read TGTGCCAGCTCTCTGGACAGGGGAAGCAATCAGCCCCAGCATTTT. This sequence encodes CASSLDRGSNQPQHF. Using reference TRBV18 and TRBJ1-5 for the parts outside the CDR3, the full variable domain is NAGVMQNPRHLVRRRGQEARLRCSPMKGHSHVYWYRQLPEEGLKFMVYLQKENIIDESGMPKERFSAEFPKEGPSILRIQQVVRGDSAAYFCASSLDRGSNQPQHFGDGTRLSIL.

This clonotype came up a few times. The rearrangement links TRBV29-1 to TRBJ2-1; maybe TRBD2 (5 bases). Germline V gives CDR1 SQVTM, CDR2 ANQGSEA. V was cut by 4 bases and J by 4 bases, with 11 bases left in between. The CDR3 covers 13 residues. CDR3 DNA sequence: TGCAGCGTTGCCCTTCTAGCTTACAATGAGCAGTTCTTC. It encodes CSVALLAYNEQFF.

The J gene is TRBJ2-4, the V gene TRBV20-1; D may be TRBD1 (5 bases). This CDR3 spans 12 amino acids. Germline loops: CDR1 DFQATT, CDR2 SNEGSKA (reference sequence). The V gene lost 7 bases and the J gene lost 2 bases, with 9 bases spanning the gap. The CDR3 spells CSGGTTKNIQYF. CDR3 nucleotides: TGCAGTGGGGGCACTACCAAAAACATTCAGTACTTC.

The V and J genes are TRBV5-1 and TRBJ2-4; the D is unclear. This CDR3 has 18 residues. Trimming removed 4 bases at V and 1 base at J, with 21 bases between. Germline V CDR1 and CDR2: SGHRS, YFSETQ. DNA of the CDR3: TGCGCCAGCAGCCCGTTTGGGCCCCAAGGGTTGGCCAAAAACATTCAGTACTTC. Translated: CASSPFGPQGLAKNIQYF. The full variable domain, completed using reference TRBV5-1 and TRBJ2-4, is KAGVTQTPRYLIKTRGQQVTLSCSPISGHRSVSWYQQTPGQGLQFLFEYFSETQRNKGNFPGRFSGRQFSNSRSEMNVSTLELGDSALYLCASSPFGPQGLAKNIQYFGAGTRLSVL.

The V and J genes are TRBV4-2 and TRBJ2-3; D is uncertain. CDR1 is LGHNA and CDR2 is YNFKEQ in the germline V gene. This CDR3 region has 15 residues. V gave up 1 base and J gave up 0 bases, with 8 bases separating them. The CDR3 DNA reads as TGTGCCAGCAGCCAAGGGGGTCCTAGCACAGATACGCAGTATTTT. Amino acid sequence: CASSQGGPSTDTQYF.

The chain has TRBV9 and TRBJ2-6; D not resolved. The germline CDR1 and CDR2 sequences are SGDLS and YYNGEE. The CDR3 sequence is 15 residues long. V was shortened by 0 bases and J by 5 bases, with 9 bases between the two germline ends. In nucleotides, the CDR3 is TGTGCCAGCAGCGTAGAAAGTGGCTGGGCCAACGTCCTGACTTTC. Amino acids: CASSVESGWANVLTF.